The text below deals with one T cell receptor (beta chain). This sample was included in a study of blood T cell repertoires in COVID-19. Study-wide background: PBMCs, B-cell-depleted T cells, or T cells provided the cDNA or gDNA that made up the material.

Trimming removed 0 bases at V and 8 bases at J, with 13 bases between. CDR3 length: 14 amino acids. Germline CDR1 LNHNV, CDR2 YYDKDF (reference sequence). The authors' processing: The assay estimated nucleated cells by amplifying reference gene primers. TCRdb keeps only in-frame clones here, not all; method: immunoSEQ multiplex PCR. The V and J calls and the clone size are those of that table, but D and trimming were determined from the DNA. This table holds more than 200,000 clones, 80% found once. The rearrangement uses TRBV15 and TRBJ1-2, with D possibly matching TRBD1 (5 bases). The sample was PBMCs or T cells enriched from blood (not recorded which). The TCR comes from a woman between 40 and 50 years old with acute COVID-19. The CDR3 spells CATSRDPRQGGYTF. Here the CDR3 DNA reads TGTGCCACCAGCAGAGATCCCAGGCAGGGAGGCTACACCTTC.